This passage covers 2 T cell receptor beta chains from one sample sequenced in a study of tissue T cells after allogeneic stem cell transplantation. Libraries were prepared by immunoSEQ multiplex PCR; TCRdb keeps only in-frame clonotypes and omits some of them. The sample lists some 10,000 clones, 50% to 80% occurring once. Source: tissue from the stomach, taken at autopsy. Source of these receptors: a male donor older than 55 with lung cancer.

As DNA, the CDR3 is TGTGCCAGCAGTAGCCCCTATGGCTACACCTTC. Its protein is CASSSPYGYTF. The rearrangement links TRBV12-3 or TRBV12-4 to TRBJ1-2; D is undetermined. This CDR3 comprises 11 residues. Trimming left V 5 bases short and J 4 bases short, with 5 bases between.

This clone occurred a few times. The chain employs TRBV29-1 and TRBJ1-4; D not resolved. CDR3 length: 15 residues. CDR1 SQVTM and CDR2 ANQGSEA come from the germline V gene. Between the trimmed V and J ends, which lost 1 base and 0 bases, there was a span of 9 bases. As DNA, the CDR3 is TGCAGCGTTGAAGGCAGCCTTACAACTAATGAAAAACTGTTTTTT. Encoded protein: CSVEGSLTTNEKLFF.